What follows are 5 T cell receptor beta chains derived from one specimen sequenced in a study of response to subunit inactivated influenza vaccine. TCRdb called the RT-PCR reads again in MiXCR, with one record for every CDR3 protein. The profile shows 500,000 to 600,000 distinct CDR3 sequences, roughly 13% of them singletons. The material sequenced was PBMCs from blood, taken about 6 weeks after vaccination. The receptors stem from a man aged 50 to 59 who received an inactivated influenza vaccine.

This clonotype was picked up a small number of times. V is TRBV7-9 and J is TRBJ2-7, with a possible D match to TRBD1 (6 bases). The CDR3 has 14 residues. V lost 0 bases and J lost 5, with 11 bases in between. Germline CDR1 reads SEHNR; CDR2 reads FQNEAQ (reference sequence). The CDR3 loop is CASSLAQGVNEQYF. The CDR3 nucleotides read TGTGCCAGCAGCTTAGCACAGGGTGTCAACGAGCAGTACTTC.

This clonotype was observed a few times. The chain carries TRBV7-3 and TRBJ2-7; no clear D gene. CDR1 is SGHTA and CDR2 is FQGTGA in the germline V gene. The ends were cut back, 4 bases at V and 4 bases at J, with 14 bases in the middle. CDR3 length: 14 amino acids. CDR3 in DNA: TGTGCCAGCAGCTCCGGCGCTGTCCCTTACGAGCAGTACTTC. Its protein is CASSSGAVPYEQYF.

J is TRBJ2-3 and V is TRBV4-1, with TRBD1 matching over 7 bases. This CDR3 comprises 17 residues. Per germline, CDR1 MGHRA and CDR2 YSYEKL. The V and J ends lost 4 bases and 2 bases, in that order; junction bases with no gene match: 12. CDR3 loop: CASSLTNRQGITDTQYF. Written as DNA, the CDR3 is TGCGCCAGCAGCCTGACAAACCGACAGGGAATCACAGATACGCAGTATTTT.

The chain combines TRBV5-1 with TRBJ2-3; 8 bases map to TRBD1. The V gene's germline CDR1 is SGHRS and CDR2 YFSETQ. The J segment lost 6 bases and the V segment lost 0 bases, leaving 3 bases of the junction unmatched. This CDR3 comprises 14 residues. CDR3 in DNA: TGCGCCAGCAGCTTGGTACAGGGGGGCGATACGCAGTATTTT. It codes for CASSLVQGGDTQYF.

This clonotype was detected a few times. The rearrangement links TRBV5-1 to TRBJ2-7, with D unclear. Germline V lookup: CDR1 SGHRS, CDR2 YFSETQ. The CDR3 extends over 12 amino acids. V shed 4 bases and J shed 5 bases, with 10 bases lying between them. This chain's CDR3 is CASSLGSDEQYF. In nucleotides, the CDR3 is TGCGCCAGCAGCCTCGGATCAGACGAGCAGTACTTC.